Shown below are 20 T cell receptor beta chains from a single sample sequenced in a study of tumor-infiltrating lymphocytes in primary liver carcinoma. From roughly 20-30 mg of unsorted bulk tissue, DNA and RNA were co-extracted together. Researchers generated TCR beta cDNA from 500 to 600 ng of total RNA, relying on a constant-region primer. Library construction for TCR beta comprised three nested multiplex PCR rounds performed with slightly modified ARM-PCR. Amplification in the first two PCR rounds was performed using TRBV1-TRBV30 forward primers and a C-beta reverse primer for roughly 9 cycles each. A single record per CDR3 protein comes from TCRdb applying MiXCR to the multiplex PCR reads. This repertoire shows approximately 54,000 distinct CDR3 sequences, 70% to 75% found once; its top ten account for around 23%. Sequences were obtained from liver tumor tissue from sampling region 2. Stated subset: tumor region T2, inferior pole. These receptors all stem from a man aged 35 to 55 with primary liver carcinoma and hepatitis B virus infection.

This clonotype was seen at least ten times. This chain links TRBV2 with TRBJ1-4; the D is unclear. CDR1 is SNHLY, CDR2 FYNNEI, per germline. The V gene lost 1 base and the J gene lost 10 bases, with 10 bases spanning the gap. CDR3 size: 13 residues. The CDR3 DNA sequence: TGTGCCAGCAGTGAAGGGTCAGTTGGAAAACTGTTTTTT. Residues: CASSEGSVGKLFF.

A word on this clonotype: This sequence may be a read error, since a much larger clone differs from it by one base. The genes are TRBV5-4 and TRBJ1-1; D unresolved. Germline-derived CDR1 and CDR2 are SGHNT and YYREEE (reference sequence). The CDR3 runs to 14 residues. The chain's CDR3 is CASSLDGENSEAFF. The CDR3 nucleotides read TGTGCCAGCAGCCTGGACGGGGAGAACTCTGAAGCTTTCTTT.

On this clonotype: This could be a read error, since a much larger clone is one nucleotide away. The chain is built from TRBV28 and TRBJ1-5, with D unresolved. CDR1 and CDR2 (germline): MDHEN, SYDVKM. The CDR3 has 13 amino acids. Trimming took 5 bases from V and 4 from J, leaving 9 bases between them. The CDR3 reads CASSPQTNQPQHF. CDR3 nucleotides: TGTGCCAGCAGTCCACAGACGAATCAGCCCCAGCATTTT.

Many counts were recorded for this clonotype. V gene TRBV2 combines with J gene TRBJ2-7, with 11 bases fitting TRBD2. With V trimmed by 5 bases and J by 0 bases, 3 bases remained unmatched. The CDR3 contains 15 residues. Looked up from germline, CDR1 is SNHLY and CDR2 is FYNNEI. The DNA of the CDR3 is TGTGCCAGCAGTTTGACTAGCGGGGCCTCCTACGAGCAGTACTTC. It is translated as CASSLTSGASYEQYF.

This clonotype is medium-sized within its sample. The rearrangement links TRBV30 to TRBJ2-2; maybe TRBD2 (6 bases). Germline V gene lookup returns CDR1 GTSNPN and CDR2 SVGIG (reference sequence). The CDR3 sequence is 14 residues long. The germline V and J ends were trimmed by 6 bases and 6 bases, with 17 bases remaining between them. This chain's CDR3 is CACLGLSSAGELFF. The DNA of the CDR3 is TGTGCCTGTCTGGGACTCAGCAGCGCCGGGGAGCTGTTTTTT.

V usage is TRBV21-1 and J usage is TRBJ2-7; TRBD1 is the table's D call and was not checked against the DNA. TRBV21-1 is a known pseudogene. CDR3 length: 14 residues. The CDR3, as DNA: TGTGCCGGCAGCAAAGTAAGGACAAGCTACGAGCAGTATTTC. This translates into CAGSKVRTSYEQYF.

At least ten counts were recorded for this clonotype. The genes are TRBV7-9 and TRBJ2-5; 12 bases match TRBD1. The V gene end was trimmed by 1 base and the J gene end by 2 bases; junction bases not matched to a gene: 2. The CDR3 runs 16 residues. Germline CDR1 reads SEHNR; CDR2 reads FQNEAQ (reference sequence). CDR3 nucleotide sequence: TGTGCCAGCAGCTTAGGGGACAGGGGGCTGCAAGAGACCCAGTACTTC. Translating it yields CASSLGDRGLQETQYF.

This clonotype was seen many times. The J gene is TRBJ2-7, the V gene TRBV6-1; D may be TRBD2 (6 bases). CDR3 size: 13 residues. CDR1 is MNHNS, CDR2 SASEGT, per germline. Between the trimmed V and J ends, which lost 3 bases and 3 bases, there was a span of 9 bases. In DNA form, the CDR3 reads TGTGCCAGCAGTGAGCGGGACGACTACGAGCAGTACTTC. As protein: CASSERDDYEQYF.

About this clonotype itself: Since the CDR3 does not end with the conserved phenylalanine or tryptophan, this likely comes from a read error. This sequence joins TRBV11-3 and TRBJ2-7; 7 bases match TRBD1. J was trimmed by 1 base and V by 5 bases; bases with no gene match: 2. The CDR3 has 13 amino acids. Per germline, CDR1 SGHNT and CDR2 YENEEA. DNA of the CDR3: TGTGCCAGCAGCGTGGGACAGTCCTACGAGCAGTACATC. Its translation: CASSVGQSYEQYI.

Regarding this clonotype: Compared with germline, one end of the junction differs, possibly owing to a read error. The chain is built from TRBV11-2 and TRBJ2-5, with TRBD1 matching over 7 bases. Germline values: CDR1 SGHAT, CDR2 FQNNGV. The CDR3 contains 17 residues. CDR3 nucleotide sequence: TGTACCAGCAGCTTAGTCAGAGGGGGCAGTCGGCAAGAGACACAGTACTTC. Translated, it gives CTSSLVRGGSRQETQYF.

This clonotype has ten or more counts. V is TRBV10-2 and J is TRBJ2-3; the D is unclear. Germline values: CDR1 WSHSY, CDR2 SAAADI. V was clipped by 8 bases and J by 0 bases, with 15 bases between them. This CDR3 spans 15 amino acids. This chain's CDR3 is CASAQQDASTDTQYF. The CDR3 coding sequence is TGCGCCAGCGCCCAGCAAGACGCTAGCACAGATACGCAGTATTTT.

Of note for this clonotype: A much more abundant neighbour one base away suggests this may be a read error. The chain combines TRBV28 with TRBJ2-1; tentatively, D is TRBD1 or TRBD2 (7 bases each). The CDR3 contains 13 residues. Germline lookup yields CDR1 MDHEN and CDR2 SYDVKM. Written as DNA, the CDR3 is TGTGCCAACAGTTATCGACAGGGCGGGGGGCAGTTCTTC. This encodes CANSYRQGGGQFF. The entire variable domain, with the rest obtained from reference TRBV28 and TRBJ2-1, is as follows: DVKVTQSSRYLVKRTGEKVFLECVQDMDHENMFWYRQDPGLGLRLIYFSYDVKMKEKGDIPEGYSVSREKKERFSLILESASTNQTSMYLCANSYRQGGGQFFGPGTRLTVL.

J is TRBJ2-2 and V is TRBV19; 11 bases line up with TRBD1. From germline, CDR1 is LNHDA and CDR2 SQIVND (reference sequence). The CDR3 contains 14 residues. Trimming cost V 7 bases and J 6 bases; bases outside gene matches: 4. CDR3 protein: CASKRDRGSGELFF. DNA of the CDR3: TGTGCCAGTAAGAGGGACAGGGGGTCCGGGGAGCTGTTTTTT.

Note on this clonotype: The junction and the germline gene differ at one end; a read error may be behind it. The V and J genes are TRBV11-1 and TRBJ2-3, with 8 bases fitting TRBD2. The CDR3 covers 14 residues. Per the germline V gene, CDR1 is SGHAT and CDR2 is FQDESV (reference sequence). CDR3 nucleotides: TGTGCCAGCGCGGGGGGAGCTGGCATAGATATGCAGTATTTT. It translates to CASAGGAGIDMQYF.

About this clonotype itself: One junction end does not reproduce the germline sequence, and a read error may be involved. The chain carries TRBV11-2 and TRBJ2-2, with 9 bases lining up with TRBD2. The germline CDR1 and CDR2 sequences are SGHAT and FQNNGV. CDR3 length equals 16 residues. CDR3 coding DNA: TGTGCCGGCAGTTTAATGGCGCTAGCGGGAACCGGGGAGCTGTTTTTT. Translation: CAGSLMALAGTGELFF.

With respect to this clonotype: One junction end does not reproduce the germline sequence, and a read error may be involved. The V call is TRBV6-5, the J call TRBJ2-2, with 9 nucleotides matching TRBD2. The germline CDR1 and CDR2 sequences are MNHEY and SVGAGI. CDR3 length equals 16 residues. The CDR3 is CASSSMSGRTTRELFF. DNA for the CDR3: TGTGCCAGCAGTTCCATGAGCGGGAGGACTACCAGGGAGCTGTTTTTC.

This clonotype was counted ten times or more. This sequence joins TRBV28 and TRBJ1-3; D is perhaps TRBD1 (5 bases). The V end was cut by 5 bases, the J end by 5 bases, with 13 bases between. The CDR3 totals 14 residues. Germline CDR1 and CDR2: MDHEN and SYDVKM. The CDR3 coding sequence is TGTGCCAGCAGTAGGGGAGGGATACGAAACACCATATATTTT. Its translation: CASSRGGIRNTIYF.

The chain recombines TRBV6-1 with TRBJ2-5; D uncertain. From germline, CDR1 is MNHNS and CDR2 SASEGT. Trimming took 6 bases from V and 5 from J, leaving 19 bases between them. This CDR3 contains 15 residues. This CDR3 is CASSRHWADRETQYF. In DNA, the CDR3 is TGTGCCAGCAGCAGACACTGGGCGGACCGGGAGACCCAGTACTTC.

A remark on this clonotype: The junction departs from germline at one end; a sequencing error may be responsible. V usage is TRBV29-1 and J usage is TRBJ1-1; no clear D. The length of the CDR3 is 10 residues. Germline values: CDR1 SQVTM, CDR2 ANQGSEA. As DNA, the CDR3 is TGCACCGTTGGGGACACTGAAGCTTTCTTT. Its protein is CTVGDTEAFF. The whole variable domain, filled in from reference TRBV29-1 and TRBJ1-1, reads SAVISQKPSRDICQRGTSLTIQCQVDSQVTMMFWYRQQPGQSLTLIATANQGSEATYESGFVIDKFPISRPNLTFSTLTVSNMSPEDSSIYLCTVGDTEAFFGQGTRLTVV.

In the case of this clonotype: A much larger clone differs from this one at a single base, so this may be a read error. The chain uses TRBV28 and TRBJ2-5; 10 bases match TRBD2. This CDR3 comprises 15 residues. The germline V gene has CDR1 MDHEN and CDR2 SYDVKM. The junction had 11 bases not matched to a gene; V was cut back by 6 bases and J by 7 bases. The CDR3 coding sequence is TGTGCCAGCAGCTACTGGGGACTAGCGTTAGCGACCCAGTACTTC. Translation: CASSYWGLALATQYF.